This T cell receptor (beta chain) was documented in a study of blood T cell repertoires in COVID-19. The CDR3 has 18 residues. Deletions cut 4 bases from V and 1 base from J, with 18 bases between. Germline-derived CDR1 and CDR2 are SGHNT and YYREEE (reference sequence). Data came from immunoSEQ multiplex PCR; TCRdb stores just in-frame clones and leaves some out. The sample includes 250,000 to 350,000 clones, more than 75% seen only once; the top ten take under 2%. The TCR sequence derives from a woman between 50 and 59 years old with acute or convalescent COVID-19. The chain uses TRBV5-4 and TRBJ2-6; tentative D call: TRBD2 (6 bases). Sequenced material: peripheral blood. For the CDR3, the DNA is TGTGCCAGCAGCCGGTTCGGGGGTCGGCAATCTGGGGCCAACGTCCTGACTTTC. It is translated as CASSRFGGRQSGANVLTF. Filled out from reference TRBV5-4 and TRBJ2-6, the complete variable domain reads ETGVTQSPTHLIKTRGQQVTLRCSSQSGHNTVSWYQQALGQGPQFIFQYYREEENGRGNFPPRFSGLQFPNYSSELNVNALELDDSALYLCASSRFGGRQSGANVLTFGAGSRLTVL.